Listed here are 31 T cell receptor beta chains from one sample, sequenced in a study of cytomegalovirus exposure and HLA in healthy donors. The PCR was carried out with 60 Vbeta primers and 13 Jbeta primers. The data were produced by immunoSEQ multiplex PCR, yet TCRdb's version contains in-frame clones alone and is incomplete. The table includes about 200,000 clones, approximately 80% detected once. The sample comprised PBMCs. These receptors were obtained from a man aged 45-60 years in good health and CMV-seronegative.

This clone was seen more than once but under ten times. The chain employs TRBV18 and TRBJ1-2, with 10 bases lining up with TRBD1. The germline V gene encodes CDR1 KGHSH and CDR2 LQKENI. This CDR3 spans 17 amino acids. The trim removed 1 base at V and 3 bases at J, leaving 8 bases unmatched. CDR3 sequence: CASSPLETGGAYYGYTF. The CDR3 DNA reads TGTGCCAGCTCACCACTCGAGACAGGGGGCGCTTACTATGGCTACACCTTC.

The V gene is TRBV7-8, the J gene TRBJ2-7; the match to TRBD2 covers 9 bases. The CDR3 totals 17 residues. Losses at the gene ends were 8 bases for V and 3 bases for J; bases not matched to a gene: 17. Per the germline V gene, CDR1 is SGHVS and CDR2 is FQNEAQ. The CDR3, as DNA: TGTGCCAGCCGCCCCATTTTCCTAGCGGGAAGGCACTACGAGCAGTACTTC. Encoded protein: CASRPIFLAGRHYEQYF.

This clone showed up just once. The CDR3 here is CASSLLVAGSYNEQFF. The DNA for the CDR3 is TGTGCCAGCAGTTTACTGGTAGCGGGCTCCTACAATGAGCAGTTCTTC. The rearrangement links TRBV27 to TRBJ2-1; 7 bases map to TRBD2. The germline V gene encodes CDR1 MNHEY and CDR2 SMNVEV (reference sequence). This CDR3 region has 16 residues. V was clipped by 2 bases and J by 0 bases; unmatched bases: 4.

This chain links TRBV7-9 with TRBJ2-7; 10 nucleotides line up with TRBD2. V was pared by 5 bases and J by 6 bases, with 4 bases of the junction left unmatched. Per germline, CDR1 SEHNR and CDR2 FQNEAQ (reference sequence). The CDR3 has 13 amino acids. This CDR3 is CASSTAGGREQYF. The CDR3 DNA is TGTGCCAGCAGCACAGCGGGGGGGCGCGAGCAGTACTTC.

The chain has TRBV6-1 and TRBJ2-3, with TRBD2 matching over 8 bases. The CDR3 extends over 16 amino acids. Germline assignment: CDR1 MNHNS and CDR2 SASEGT. After removal of 3 bases from V and 5 bases from J, the junction contained 10 bases not matched to a gene. CDR3: CASSDMSGSVGDTQYF. The CDR3, as DNA: TGTGCCAGCAGTGATATGAGCGGGAGTGTTGGAGATACGCAGTATTTT.

The gene calls are TRBV5-4 and TRBJ2-2; 9 nucleotides line up with TRBD2. The germline CDR1 and CDR2 sequences are SGHNT and YYREEE (reference sequence). V lost 4 bases, J lost 5 bases, and 9 bases stayed unmatched. The CDR3 totals 16 residues. The DNA for the CDR3 is TGTGCCAGCAGCCTTATCGGTAGCGGGAGTACCGGGGAGCTGTTTTTT. It encodes CASSLIGSGSTGELFF.

The rearrangement uses TRBV18 and TRBJ2-3; 7 nucleotides line up with TRBD2. J was trimmed by 2 bases and V by 8 bases; bases with no gene match: 10. Germline V gene data show CDR1 as KGHSH and CDR2 as LQKENI. This CDR3 region has 15 residues. The CDR3 region is CASRTGGSDTDTQYF. The CDR3 DNA sequence: TGTGCCAGCCGTACCGGCGGGAGTGACACAGATACGCAGTATTTT.

The J gene is TRBJ2-7, the V gene TRBV6-1, with D maybe TRBD1 (6 bases). CDR3 length: 14 residues. The germline CDR1 and CDR2 sequences are MNHNS and SASEGT. V was shortened by 6 bases and J by 5 bases, with 17 bases between the two germline ends. The DNA for the CDR3 is TGTGCCAGCAGGGATTCTACAGGGTACCACGAGCAGTACTTC. Translation: CASRDSTGYHEQYF.

This clone appeared a few times. The rearrangement uses TRBV12-2 and TRBJ1-5; the D call of TRBD1 is as the table states it, not checked on the DNA. TRBV12-2 is reported as a pseudogene. CDR3 size: 18 residues. The CDR3 DNA reads as TGTGCAAGTCGCGGCTGGTCTGGGCTGATATGGTTCAATCAGCCCCAGCATTTT. It translates to CASRGWSGLIWFNQPQHF.

The V gene is TRBV28, the J gene TRBJ1-5, with 7 bases fitting TRBD1. The ends lost 6 bases at V and 3 bases at J; junction bases unmatched: 14. This CDR3 region has 17 residues. CDR1 is MDHEN, CDR2 SYDVKM, per germline. The chain's CDR3 is CASSPTTGKVLNQPQHF. The CDR3 bases are TGTGCCAGCAGCCCGACGACAGGGAAGGTCCTCAATCAGCCCCAGCATTTT.

The chain is built from TRBV5-4 and TRBJ2-7; possible D gene TRBD2, 6 bases. The germline gives CDR1 SGHNT, CDR2 YYREEE (reference sequence). There are 18 residues in the CDR3. V shed 0 bases and J shed 0 bases, with 19 bases lying between them. DNA of the CDR3: TGTGCCAGCAGCTTGGTGGAGGGCAGCCACACAAGCTCCTACGAGCAGTACTTC. It translates to CASSLVEGSHTSSYEQYF.

This clone was found a few times. The V call is TRBV5-4, the J call TRBJ2-7; D may be TRBD2 (6 bases). V lost 3 bases and J lost 1, with 14 bases in between. The CDR3 has 15 residues. CDR1 and CDR2 from the germline V gene are SGHNT and YYREEE (reference sequence). The CDR3 DNA is TGTGCCAGCAGCTCGGGGGATACCCTTTCCTACGAGCAGTACTTC. The encoded protein is CASSSGDTLSYEQYF.

V and J are TRBV5-1 and TRBJ2-7; 8 positions match TRBD1. In germline, CDR1 is SGHRS, CDR2 YFSETQ. The CDR3 has 15 amino acids. V shed 4 bases and J 0 bases; nucleotides not matched to a gene: 6. The CDR3 DNA is TGCGCCAGCAGCACCTGGACAGGGAGCTCCTACGAGCAGTACTTC. The encoded protein is CASSTWTGSSYEQYF.

The chain couples TRBV11-1 to TRBJ1-3; perhaps TRBD1 as D (6 bases). The V end lost 4 bases, the J end lost 7 bases, and 26 bases lay between the germline ends. The CDR3 runs 18 residues. CDR1 is SGHAT and CDR2 is FQDESV in the germline V gene (reference sequence). The CDR3 region is CASSSDALPLTGKNTIYF. CDR3 nucleotides: TGTGCCAGCAGCTCCGACGCCCTTCCCCTGACAGGTAAGAACACCATATATTTT.

The V call is TRBV5-1, the J call TRBJ2-7; the D is unclear. The CDR3 runs to 13 residues. Trimming left V 3 bases short and J 4 bases short, with 11 bases between. Germline V CDR1 and CDR2: SGHRS, YFSETQ. As DNA, the CDR3 is TGCGCCAGCAGCTACCGACTCGCTTACGAGCAGTACTTC. Encoded protein: CASSYRLAYEQYF.

J is TRBJ2-7 and V is TRBV18, with 8 bases identical to TRBD1. The germline V gene has CDR1 KGHSH and CDR2 LQKENI. With 8 bases clipped from V and 3 bases from J, the junction kept 6 bases outside the gene matches. The CDR3 extends over 13 amino acids. CDR3 DNA: TGTGCCAGCGCGGACAGGGTCAGCTACGAGCAGTACTTC. It specifies CASADRVSYEQYF. Using reference TRBV18 and TRBJ2-7 for the parts outside the CDR3, the full variable domain is NAGVMQNPRHLVRRRGQEARLRCSPMKGHSHVYWYRQLPEEGLKFMVYLQKENIIDESGMPKERFSAEFPKEGPSILRIQQVVRGDSAAYFCASADRVSYEQYFGPGTRLTVT.

The rearrangement joins TRBV29-1 to TRBJ2-2; D is uncertain. V shed 2 bases and J shed 1 base, with 11 bases lying between them. The germline CDR1 and CDR2 sequences are SQVTM and ANQGSEA. The CDR3 length is 15 residues. This CDR3 is CSVESQAVNTGELFF. The CDR3 DNA is TGCAGCGTTGAAAGTCAGGCCGTGAACACCGGGGAGCTGTTTTTT.

This sequence joins TRBV19 and TRBJ1-1; 9 bases match TRBD1. The CDR3 is 15 amino acids. From germline, CDR1 is LNHDA and CDR2 SQIVND (reference sequence). The trim removed 10 bases at V and 11 bases at J, leaving 20 bases unmatched. CDR3 coding DNA: TGTGCCACTCACCCCGTGGACAGGGGTCCACTCGGGGCTTTCTTT. This gives the protein CATHPVDRGPLGAFF.

This clone came up a few times. The chain links TRBV28 to TRBJ1-4, with a tentative D call TRBD1 (5 bases). The germline gives CDR1 MDHEN, CDR2 SYDVKM. V lost 1 base and J 2 bases, leaving 11 bases between the germline ends. This CDR3 spans 16 amino acids. The CDR3 loop reads CASSLFGAGTNEKLFF. In nucleotides, the CDR3 is TGTGCCAGCAGTTTATTTGGGGCGGGGACTAATGAAAAACTGTTTTTT.

The chain uses TRBV28 and TRBJ2-7; no firm D call. Trimming shortened V by 3 bases and J by 0 bases, and 6 bases separated the two germline ends. The CDR3 covers 13 residues. CDR1 and CDR2 from the germline V gene are MDHEN and SYDVKM. CDR3 sequence (DNA): TGTGCCAGCAGTTTGTACTCCTCCTACGAGCAGTACTTC. Its translation is CASSLYSSYEQYF.

The V and J genes are TRBV11-2 and TRBJ1-1; 8 nucleotides align to TRBD1. CDR1 SGHAT and CDR2 FQNNGV come from the germline V gene. Trimming at V came to 5 bases and at J to 1 base, leaving 6 bases not matched to a gene. The CDR3 spans 15 residues. The CDR3 DNA reads TGTGCCAGCAGCCTCCCAGGGGGCAGGAACACTGAAGCTTTCTTT. Translation: CASSLPGGRNTEAFF.

DNA for the CDR3: TGTGCCTGGAGTAAGATGCGGAACACCGGGGAGCTGTTTTTT. Amino acids: CAWSKMRNTGELFF. The chain joins TRBV30 to TRBJ2-2, with unresolved D. Trimming pared 2 bases from V and 1 base from J, leaving 8 bases between. The CDR3 is 14 residues long. Germline CDR1 GTSNPN, CDR2 SVGIG (reference sequence).

A few counts support this clone. V and J are TRBV5-1 and TRBJ1-2, with 9 bases matching TRBD1. This CDR3 comprises 15 residues. V shed 0 bases and J 4 bases; nucleotides not matched to a gene: 4. In germline, CDR1 is SGHRS, CDR2 YFSETQ. The CDR3: CASSLEGQGGYGYTF. The CDR3 DNA reads as TGCGCCAGCAGCTTGGAGGGACAGGGAGGCTATGGCTACACCTTC.

V usage is TRBV28 and J usage is TRBJ1-5, with 8 positions matching TRBD1. This CDR3 comprises 18 residues. CDR1 and CDR2 from the germline V gene are MDHEN and SYDVKM. The V segment lost 5 bases and the J segment 0 bases; nucleotides outside the gene matches: 12. The DNA of the CDR3 is TGTGCCAGCAGTCCGTTTCCGGGACAGGCCTATAGCAATCAGCCCCAGCATTTT. Protein: CASSPFPGQAYSNQPQHF.

This clone showed up just a few times. Other DNA variants within this sample encode the same CDR3. V usage is TRBV7-9 and J usage is TRBJ2-3, with a weak D call TRBD2 (5 bases). The germline gives CDR1 SEHNR, CDR2 FQNEAQ (reference sequence). V was shortened by 5 bases and J by 6 bases, with 12 bases between the two germline ends. The CDR3 length is 13 residues. CDR3 protein: CASSPRGPDTQYF. CDR3 bases: TGTGCCAGCAGCCCCCGCGGGCCCGATACGCAGTATTTT.

The gene calls are TRBV28 and TRBJ2-5; no definite D call. Germline loops: CDR1 MDHEN, CDR2 SYDVKM. This CDR3 has 14 residues. With 0 bases removed from V and 5 bases from J, the gap between germline ends came to 10 bases. CDR3 sequence: CASSLWGLGETQYF. CDR3 coding DNA: TGTGCCAGCAGTTTATGGGGTCTCGGGGAGACCCAGTACTTC.

J is TRBJ1-5 and V is TRBV4-1; 8 bases match TRBD1. The V segment lost 5 bases and the J segment 6 bases; nucleotides outside the gene matches: 18. In germline, CDR1 is MGHRA, CDR2 YSYEKL. CDR3 length: 18 amino acids. The CDR3 DNA reads as TGCGCCAGCAGCTTACATACAGGGGGTGGGGCGCGGGGTCAGCCCCAGCATTTT. Its translation: CASSLHTGGGARGQPQHF.

The chain is built from TRBV15 and TRBJ2-7, with D possibly TRBD2 on 6 matching bases. The germline V gene has CDR1 LNHNV and CDR2 YYDKDF (reference sequence). The CDR3 loop spans 18 amino acids. Trimming shortened V by 0 bases and J by 1 base, and 19 bases separated the two germline ends. The CDR3 DNA reads TGTGCCACCAGCAGAGACTTTGGGTATGCGGGGCCTTCCTACGAGCAGTACTTC. Encoded protein: CATSRDFGYAGPSYEQYF.

The V gene is TRBV27, the J gene TRBJ2-1; D gene ambiguous. Looked up from germline, CDR1 is MNHEY and CDR2 is SMNVEV (reference sequence). V was cut by 4 bases and J by 4 bases, with 29 bases left in between. This CDR3 comprises 20 residues. The CDR3 region is CASSSFIRLKNGREYNEQFF. CDR3 bases: TGTGCCAGCAGTTCCTTTATACGTCTAAAGAACGGTCGTGAGTACAATGAGCAGTTCTTC.

The rearrangement joins TRBV6-1 to TRBJ2-1; 8 bases line up with TRBD1. Per the germline V gene, CDR1 is MNHNS and CDR2 is SASEGT. The CDR3 sequence is 14 residues long. Trimming removed 4 bases from V and 7 bases from J; junction bases left unmatched: 6. CDR3 sequence: CASSVDRVSNEQFF. CDR3 nucleotide sequence: TGTGCCAGCAGTGTGGACAGGGTTTCGAATGAGCAGTTCTTC.

The J gene is TRBJ2-7, the V gene TRBV28, with 7 bases aligning to TRBD2. The trim removed 8 bases at V and 0 bases at J, leaving 7 bases unmatched. The CDR3 consists of 14 residues. Germline loops: CDR1 MDHEN, CDR2 SYDVKM. CDR3 bases: TGTGCCAGCTTTGGGGGGGGGAGCTCCTACGAGCAGTACTTC. Its translation is CASFGGGSSYEQYF.